A selection of T cell receptor beta chains follows, all from one sample in a study of blood T cell repertoires in COVID-19. Method: immunoSEQ multiplex PCR; TCRdb's copy keeps in-frame clones and lacks some. The table includes about 160,000 clones, 84% detected once. The sequenced sample was peripheral blood. These receptors all come from a young man with active or convalescent COVID-19. CDR3s leave out the opening cysteine and the closing phenylalanine or tryptophan.

TRBV4-2 | ASSQKDTLNTEAF
TRBV27 | ASRLGGGYMNTEAF
TRBV4-1 | ASSQEGTGFADTQY
TRBV28 | ASRVQGFSSNQPQH
TRBV30 | AWSKGVLISNEQY
TRBV6-5 | ASRPTGTAYEQY
TRBV11-1 | ASSLDPTDQPQH
TRBV5-1 | ASSLGGGDYGYT
TRBV7-9 | ASSLASGGLESSYEQY
TRBV28 | ASSSGTATGNTIY
TRBV4-1 | ASSQVIYNEQF
TRBV11-2 | ASSLGRQGILL
TRBV7-2 | ASSPDGSSVRNSPLH
TRBV18 | ASSPRLAGGPRTDTQY
TRBV9 | ASNRLVGNREQF
TRBV9 | ASSVDLQGANGYT
TRBV7-9 | ASSDGRTGTAGNTIY
TRBV6-5 | ASSYETEAF
TRBV6-5 | ASTQSLAGDTQY
TRBV11-2 | ASSFNRGLDTEAF
TRBV5-1 | ASSLARWGQGNQETQY
TRBV7-9 | ASSLSWQGSGNTIY
TRBV19 | ASSQYSGSTDTQY
TRBV10-1 | ASGVGTYSNQPQH
TRBV19 | ASSTGTRNQPQH
TRBV9 | ASSPPRASGANVLT
TRBV10-1 | ASSKGGTNEKLF
TRBV13 | ASSFTGATNYGYT
TRBV7-6 | ASSTRLGGEWETQY
TRBV30 | AWARGLDQPQH
TRBV3-1/TRBV3-2 | ASSQLRGDTIY
TRBV27 | ASSPRLSTGELF
TRBV3-1/TRBV3-2 | ASSPGTSGGSTIY
TRBV24-1 | AIWGGGNQPQH
TRBV9 | ASSVDFALGYT
TRBV11-3 | ASSLGLSSGEQF
TRBV2 | ASSGGQGGSLEQY
TRBV19 | ASSSREFPSGNTIY
TRBV7-3 | ASSLTSRGGDTQY
TRBV7-9 | ASSPDLSEQEQF
TRBV21-1 | ASSKARRHSGNTIY
TRBV19 | ASSIDGQTSTDTQY
TRBV2 | ASKGTGSYGYT
TRBV10-1 | ASSEVRGGSYT
TRBV7-2 | ASSLGAGGGLLEQF
TRBV6-1 | ASSEETGGSQPQH
TRBV4-2 | ASSQEQGTSYEQY
TRBV27 | ASSSLAGADTQY
TRBV7-9 | ASSFKSLYGYT
TRBV11-2 | ASSLHPRGSTEAF
TRBV5-6 | ASSWGQAPDTQY
TRBV11-2 | ASSPDRSYGYT
TRBV3-1/TRBV3-2 | ASSQREGLAEY
TRBV13 | ASSLKPGTYGYT
TRBV10-3 | ATKGLAGADEQY
TRBV25-1 | ASSEYGGNQPQH
TRBV7-7 | ASSLSVVPPYNEQF